Listed here are 9 T cell receptor beta chains from one sample, sequenced in a study of shared clonotypes between healthy human individuals. The repertoire was sequenced with immunoSEQ multiplex PCR; TCRdb's copy has only in-frame clones and lacks some. The sample shows roughly 1,500,000 clones, 97% to 99% of them seen only once. The specimen was naive CD4+ T cells sorted from blood. Subset of the sample: CD45RA+ positively selected. These receptors came from a man aged 30-40 years in good health.

The V call is TRBV5-5, the J call TRBJ2-1; 12 nucleotides align to TRBD1. After removal of 3 bases from V and 2 bases from J, the junction contained 12 bases not matched to a gene. The CDR3 covers 19 residues. CDR1 is SGHKS, CDR2 YYEKEE, per germline (reference sequence). CDR3 protein: CASSSSGQGAPIAYNEQFF. In DNA form, the CDR3 reads TGTGCCAGCAGCTCCTCGGGACAGGGGGCGCCGATCGCCTACAATGAGCAGTTCTTC.

V and J are TRBV28 and TRBJ1-2, with D perhaps TRBD1 (5 bases). The V gene lost 6 bases and the J gene lost 0 bases, with 14 bases spanning the gap. The CDR3 has 15 residues. The germline gives CDR1 MDHEN, CDR2 SYDVKM. The CDR3: CASRTPGSTNYGYTF. As DNA, the CDR3 is TGTGCCAGCAGGACCCCAGGGTCCACTAACTATGGCTACACCTTC.

The chain recombines TRBV10-3 with TRBJ2-1; 8 positions agree with TRBD1. The germline V gene encodes CDR1 ENHRY and CDR2 SYGVKD. The CDR3 spans 19 residues. Trimming cost V 0 bases and J 4 bases; bases outside gene matches: 14. The CDR3 nucleotides are TGTGCCATCAGTGAGTCTGGGGCAGGGGGCGGCCTAGATTACAATGAGCAGTTCTTC. Residues: CAISESGAGGGLDYNEQFF.

This clone has a single count. The chain uses TRBV6-5 and TRBJ2-1; D may be TRBD2 (5 bases). The ends were cut back, 6 bases at V and 9 bases at J, with 15 bases in the middle. The CDR3 is 13 residues long. Germline V gene sequence: CDR1 MNHEY, CDR2 SVGAGI. The CDR3 region is CASRETGAGEQFF. The CDR3 region has the DNA TGTGCCAGCAGGGAGACGGGTGCGGGTGAGCAGTTCTTC.

This sequence joins TRBV6-5 and TRBJ2-7; 9 positions match TRBD1. Trimming cost V 5 bases and J 7 bases; bases outside gene matches: 0. The germline V gene encodes CDR1 MNHEY and CDR2 SVGAGI. The CDR3 has 11 amino acids. The DNA of the CDR3 is TGTGCCAGCAGTGACAGGGGGGAGCAGTACTTC. It codes for CASSDRGEQYF.

CDR3 sequence reads: CAIQDTIYF. CDR3 coding DNA: TGTGCCATCCAGGACACCATATATTTT. The chain uses TRBV10-3 and TRBJ1-3; D ambiguous. Looked up from germline, CDR1 is ENHRY and CDR2 is SYGVKD. CDR3 length equals 9 residues. Trimming took off 8 bases at V and 8 bases at J, with 4 bases between the two ends.

This chain connects TRBV29-1 to TRBJ2-1; tentative D call: TRBD1 (5 bases). Per germline, CDR1 SQVTM and CDR2 ANQGSEA. CDR3 length: 14 residues. Trimming took off 7 bases at V and 4 bases at J, with 17 bases between the two ends. CDR3 region: CSARMRQGYNEQFF. For the CDR3, the DNA is TGCAGCGCCAGGATGCGGCAGGGTTACAATGAGCAGTTCTTC.

The chain is built from TRBV5-5 and TRBJ2-1; maybe TRBD1 (5 bases). Germline V gene lookup returns CDR1 SGHKS and CDR2 YYEKEE (reference sequence). V lost 0 bases and J lost 8, with 6 bases in between. The CDR3 runs to 12 residues. Here the CDR3 reads CASSLEGYEQFF. Here the CDR3 DNA reads TGTGCCAGCAGCTTGGAGGGGTATGAGCAGTTCTTC. The variable domain in full, completed from reference TRBV5-5 and TRBJ2-1, reads DAGVTQSPTHLIKTRGQQVTLRCSPISGHKSVSWYQQVLGQGPQFIFQYYEKEERGRGNFPDRFSARQFPNYSSELNVNALLLGDSALYLCASSLEGYEQFFGPGTRLTVL.

To note about this clone: Other DNA variants within this sample encode the same CDR3. J is TRBJ2-3 and V is TRBV5-1; D call uncertain. In germline, CDR1 is SGHRS, CDR2 YFSETQ. V was clipped by 0 bases and J by 0 bases, with 8 bases between them. CDR3 length equals 15 residues. CDR3 residues: CASSLGWSSTDTQYF. CDR3 DNA: TGCGCCAGCAGCTTGGGGTGGTCTAGCACAGATACGCAGTATTTT. Drawing the rest from reference TRBV5-1 and TRBJ2-3, the complete variable domain is KAGVTQTPRYLIKTRGQQVTLSCSPISGHRSVSWYQQTPGQGLQFLFEYFSETQRNKGNFPGRFSGRQFSNSRSEMNVSTLELGDSALYLCASSLGWSSTDTQYFGPGTRLTVL.